These 18 T cell receptor beta chains share one sample of origin, sequenced in a study of blood T cell repertoires in COVID-19. The assay was immunoSEQ multiplex PCR, and TCRdb's table has in-frame clones only and misses some. The sample has around 160,000 clones, around 87% seen once. Specimen: peripheral blood. Every receptor here comes from a man younger than 30 with COVID-19, enrolled during active disease.

The chain joins TRBV24-1 to TRBJ2-5; the match to TRBD2 covers 7 bases. With V trimmed by 5 bases and J by 10 bases, 9 bases remained unmatched. CDR3 length equals 13 residues. Germline V lookup: CDR1 KGHDR, CDR2 SFDVKD. The CDR3 DNA sequence: TGTGCCACCAGTGCGGCCGCAGGGACTATCCAGTACTTC. Translated: CATSAAAGTIQYF.

The chain recombines TRBV28 with TRBJ2-2, with D unresolved. The CDR3 length is 17 residues. Germline V gene sequence: CDR1 MDHEN, CDR2 SYDVKM. Trimming left V 4 bases short and J 0 bases short, with 15 bases between. The CDR3 region is CASSSRRSRPNTGELFF. CDR3 DNA: TGTGCCAGCAGTTCCCGTAGGTCCAGGCCGAACACCGGGGAGCTGTTTTTT.

This chain connects TRBV3-1 (or the pseudogene TRBV3-2) to TRBJ1-1; TRBD1 might be the D (6 bases). The germline V and J ends were trimmed by 3 bases and 5 bases, with 10 bases remaining between them. CDR1 is LGHDT, CDR2 YNNKEL, per germline (reference sequence). This CDR3 is 13 amino acids long. CDR3 loop: CASSQGAGTEAFF. Written as DNA, the CDR3 is TGTGCCAGCAGCCAGGGGGCTGGGACTGAAGCTTTCTTT.

V gene TRBV5-1 combines with J gene TRBJ2-5; D possibly corresponds to TRBD2 (5 bases). CDR1 is SGHRS and CDR2 is YFSETQ in the germline V gene. CDR3 length: 15 amino acids. Deletions cut 3 bases from V and 5 bases from J, with 17 bases between. CDR3 amino acids: CASSSFGIARETQYF. The CDR3 DNA reads as TGCGCCAGCAGCTCGTTCGGGATAGCACGGGAGACCCAGTACTTC.

The chain joins TRBV9 to TRBJ2-7, with 8 bases fitting TRBD2. Trimming took 1 base from V and 2 from J; bases not matched to a gene: 5. Germline lookup yields CDR1 SGDLS and CDR2 YYNGEE. This CDR3 spans 15 amino acids. The CDR3 loop is CASSVSREGTYEQYF. CDR3 in DNA: TGTGCCAGCAGCGTAAGTCGGGAGGGAACCTACGAGCAGTACTTC.

The chain recombines TRBV5-4 with TRBJ2-5; TRBD2 aligns across 7 bases. CDR3 size: 14 residues. V lost 3 bases and J lost 2; bases outside the gene matches: 4. Germline lookup yields CDR1 SGHNT and CDR2 YYREEE (reference sequence). CDR3 DNA: TGTGCCAGCAGCTCTAAAGCGGGACAAGAGACCCAGTACTTC. Protein sequence: CASSSKAGQETQYF.

To note about this clone: One junction end disagrees with the germline gene, perhaps due to a read error. This CDR3 is also generated by other DNA sequences in the sample. V and J are TRBV5-8 and TRBJ2-7; no reliable D call. The CDR3 runs 12 residues. Per germline, CDR1 SGHTS and CDR2 YDEGEE. The CDR3 sequence: CASSLSAYEQYF. DNA of the CDR3: TGTGCCAGCAGCTTGAGCGCCTACGAACAGTACTTC.

This chain connects TRBV11-3 to TRBJ2-3, with TRBD1 matching 9 bases. The V and J ends lost 4 bases and 3 bases, in that order; junction bases with no gene match: 5. Looked up from germline, CDR1 is SGHNT and CDR2 is YENEEA. The CDR3 consists of 15 residues. CDR3 nucleotide sequence: TGTGCCAGCAGCTCCGGGACAGGGAGGACAGATACGCAGTATTTT. Its translation is CASSSGTGRTDTQYF.

V and J are TRBV28 and TRBJ2-1, with 10 bases fitting TRBD1. V was clipped by 2 bases and J by 4 bases; unmatched bases: 2. CDR3 size: 15 residues. The germline V gene encodes CDR1 MDHEN and CDR2 SYDVKM. The CDR3 sequence is CASSLGDRGYNEQFF. In nucleotides, the CDR3 is TGTGCCAGCAGTTTAGGGGACAGGGGTTACAATGAGCAGTTCTTC.

V is TRBV4-3 and J is TRBJ2-5; 11 bases are shared with TRBD2. The CDR3 totals 18 residues. Per the germline V gene, CDR1 is LGHNA and CDR2 is YSLEER. V lost 1 base to trimming and J lost 5 bases; unmatched junction nucleotides: 12. The CDR3 region has the DNA TGCGCCAGCAGCCAAGTTAGCGGGAGGGCCCATAGTGGTGAGACCCAGTACTTC. Its translation: CASSQVSGRAHSGETQYF.

The chain joins TRBV6-1 to TRBJ2-2, with D maybe TRBD1 (5 bases). Between the trimmed V and J ends, which lost 8 bases and 5 bases, there was a span of 15 bases. Per the germline V gene, CDR1 is MNHNS and CDR2 is SASEGT. This CDR3 contains 14 residues. The CDR3 is CASCNRKGTGELFF. CDR3 bases: TGTGCCAGCTGCAACAGGAAGGGGACCGGGGAGCTGTTTTTT.

The rearrangement links TRBV27 to TRBJ2-5; no firm D call. The CDR3 spans 12 residues. Per the germline V gene, CDR1 is MNHEY and CDR2 is SMNVEV (reference sequence). Trimming pared 7 bases from V and 5 bases from J, leaving 11 bases between. CDR3 region: CASMSGSETQYF. The CDR3 nucleotides read TGTGCCAGCATGTCGGGTTCGGAGACCCAGTACTTC.

V is TRBV7-8 and J is TRBJ2-7; the match to TRBD2 covers 13 bases. The CDR3 runs 16 residues. Germline trimming cut 5 bases from V and 2 bases from J; bases unmatched to any gene: 6. The germline V gene has CDR1 SGHVS and CDR2 FQNEAQ. The CDR3 sequence: CASSLVTSGRAYEQYF. CDR3 bases: TGTGCCAGCAGCCTTGTAACTAGCGGGAGGGCCTACGAGCAGTACTTC.

V gene TRBV4-1 combines with J gene TRBJ2-7, with D perhaps TRBD1 (6 bases). The CDR3 sequence is 13 residues long. The V end lost 5 bases, the J end lost 5 bases, and 13 bases lay between the germline ends. Germline CDR1 reads MGHRA; CDR2 reads YSYEKL. The CDR3 loop reads CASSSQGTNEQYF. The CDR3 DNA sequence: TGCGCCAGCAGCTCACAGGGAACCAACGAGCAGTACTTC.

This clone appeared a single time. The chain links TRBV6-2 or TRBV6-3 to TRBJ2-6; D remains unclear. There are 18 residues in the CDR3. The germline V gene has CDR1 MNHEY and CDR2 SVGEGT. The V end lost 0 bases, the J end lost 4 bases, and 16 bases lay between the germline ends. CDR3 nucleotides: TGTGCCAGCAGTTACTCGACTTACCTTGTTGGGGGGGCCAACGTCCTGACTTTC. The encoded protein is CASSYSTYLVGGANVLTF.

The chain carries TRBV10-1 and TRBJ2-7; TRBD2 matches at 13 bases. Germline trimming cut 6 bases from V and 5 bases from J; bases unmatched to any gene: 10. The CDR3 runs 16 residues. The germline gives CDR1 WNHNN, CDR2 SYGVQD (reference sequence). CDR3 protein: CASSLDRTSGSNEQYF. The CDR3, as DNA: TGCGCCAGCAGCCTGGACCGGACTAGCGGGAGCAACGAGCAGTACTTC.

V usage is TRBV5-1 and J usage is TRBJ1-6, with TRBD1 identical over 7 bases. CDR3 length: 15 residues. Per germline, CDR1 SGHRS and CDR2 YFSETQ. Unmatched junction bases numbered 10, after V lost 4 bases and J lost 9 bases. CDR3 residues: CASSMTGPVSSPLHF. CDR3 coding DNA: TGCGCCAGCAGCATGACAGGGCCGGTTAGTTCACCCCTCCACTTT.

The CDR3 DNA reads TGTGCCAGCAGTTCACTTGATCAGCCCCAGCATTTT. It yields the protein CASSSLDQPQHF. V usage is TRBV12-3 or TRBV12-4 and J usage is TRBJ1-5; D unresolved. V gave up 4 bases and J gave up 5 bases, with 6 bases separating them. The CDR3 consists of 12 residues.